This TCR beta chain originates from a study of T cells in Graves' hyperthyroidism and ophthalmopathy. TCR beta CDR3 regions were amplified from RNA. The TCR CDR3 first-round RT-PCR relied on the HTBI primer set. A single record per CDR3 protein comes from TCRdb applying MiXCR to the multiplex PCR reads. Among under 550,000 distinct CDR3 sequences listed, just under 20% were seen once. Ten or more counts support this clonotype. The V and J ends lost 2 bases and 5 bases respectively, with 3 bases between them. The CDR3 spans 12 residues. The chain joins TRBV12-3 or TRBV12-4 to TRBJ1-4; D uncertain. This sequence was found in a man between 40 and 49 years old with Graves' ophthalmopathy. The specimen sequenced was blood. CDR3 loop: CASSLWNEKLFF. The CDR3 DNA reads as TGTGCCAGCAGTTTATGGAATGAAAAACTGTTTTTT.